This T cell receptor beta chain is from a study of blood T cell repertoires in COVID-19. Study-wide context: T cells, B-cell-depleted T cells, or PBMCs provided the cDNA or gDNA that served as material.

This clone came up once. V shed 3 bases and J 12 bases; nucleotides not matched to a gene: 18. CDR1 and CDR2 (germline): MDHEN, SYDVKM. This CDR3 is built from 17 residues. In the source study's methods: How many nucleated cells were present was estimated from reference gene primer amplification. Assay used: immunoSEQ multiplex PCR; TCRdb lists only in-frame clones, some missing. The V and J calls and clone size come from that table; D and trimming were worked out from the DNA. Of roughly 80,000 clones listed, approximately 90% are singletons. The source of this sequence is a woman of 80 years or more with active or convalescent COVID-19. The sequenced sample was peripheral blood. The chain couples TRBV28 to TRBJ2-1; 9 nucleotides agree with TRBD2. The CDR3 spells CASSFALAGKSGIRQFF. CDR3 DNA: TGTGCCAGCAGTTTTGCCCTAGCGGGGAAATCTGGTATTCGGCAGTTCTTC.